This entry describes one T cell receptor beta chain. Its antigen is as yet unknown. TCRdb used MiXCR to reprocess the 5' RACE reads, holding one entry per CDR3 protein. Of roughly 700,000 distinct CDR3 sequences listed, under 20% are singletons. CDR1 is SGHRS and CDR2 is YFSETQ in the germline V gene. This CDR3 has 18 amino acids. Losses at the gene ends were 4 bases for V and 0 bases for J; bases not matched to a gene: 9. The sample originates from a study of CD8 T cells in ankylosing spondylitis. Study-wide points: Blood of patients with ankylosing spondylitis appeared to be characterized by a TCR beta motif of eight or nine highly homologous variants.

The sample comprised blood, either unsorted or a sorted T cell fraction (not recorded which). This chain uses TRBV5-1 with TRBJ2-3, with 12 bases that match TRBD2. The sequence derives from a male donor with ankylosing spondylitis. The CDR3, as DNA: TGCGCCAGCAGCGCCGGGACTAGCGGGTTTTCTAGCACAGATACGCAGTATTTT. Translating gives CASSAGTSGFSSTDTQYF.